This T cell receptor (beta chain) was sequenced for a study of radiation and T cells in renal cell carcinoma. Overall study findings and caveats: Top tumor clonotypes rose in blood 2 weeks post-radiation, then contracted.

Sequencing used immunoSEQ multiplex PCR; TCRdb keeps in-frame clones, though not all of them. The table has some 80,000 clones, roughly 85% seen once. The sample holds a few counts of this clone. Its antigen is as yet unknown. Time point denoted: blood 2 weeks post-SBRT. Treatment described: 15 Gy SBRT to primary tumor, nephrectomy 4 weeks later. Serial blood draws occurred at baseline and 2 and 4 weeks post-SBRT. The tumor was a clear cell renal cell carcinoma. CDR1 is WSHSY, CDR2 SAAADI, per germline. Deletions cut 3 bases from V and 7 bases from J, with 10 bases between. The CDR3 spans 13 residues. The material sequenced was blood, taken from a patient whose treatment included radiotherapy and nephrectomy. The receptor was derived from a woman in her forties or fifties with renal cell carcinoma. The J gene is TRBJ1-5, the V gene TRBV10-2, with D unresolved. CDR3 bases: TGCGCCAGCAGTGACGGCACCAGCCAGCCCCAGCATTTT. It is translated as CASSDGTSQPQHF.